This entry lists 27 T cell receptor beta chains sequenced from one sample in a study of CD8+CD57+ T cells in acquired aplastic anemia (dated by TCRdb to 2016 to 2019). TCRdb names Illumina HiSeq 2000 as the instrument used. Genomic DNA was used as template for profiling of TCR beta VDJ combinations and CDR3 sequences. Using fastp trimming at Q25 and MiXCR clonotype assembly, TCRdb reanalyzed the public sequencing data and kept in-frame beta chains. Here each entry gathers all rows of one CDR3 protein and keeps the most common genes and DNA. In all, the sample holds some 290,000 distinct CDR3 sequences, and approximately 57% of those were seen once. Roughly 8% of the sample goes to the ten largest clones. Sequencing was carried out using sorted CD4+, CD8+, or CD8+CD57+ T cells (not recorded which) from PBMCs. These receptors originate from a human donor with severe aplastic anemia or a healthy control (not recorded which).

This clonotype has ten or more counts. This chain joins TRBV20-1 and TRBJ2-5; possibly TRBD2 for D (6 bases). Germline-derived CDR1 and CDR2 are DFQATT and SNEGSKA (reference sequence). Trimming left V 6 bases short and J 2 bases short, with 16 bases between. The CDR3 totals 14 residues. CDR3 sequence: CSATTSLGQETQYF. The DNA of the CDR3 is TGCAGTGCGACGACTAGTTTGGGTCAAGAGACCCAGTACTTC.

In DNA, the CDR3 is TGTGCCAGCAGCACGGGACAGGAGCCCTACGAGCAGTACTTC. Amino acids: CASSTGQEPYEQYF. This chain links TRBV9 with TRBJ2-7; TRBD1 agrees at 8 bases. Germline V lookup: CDR1 SGDLS, CDR2 YYNGEE. This CDR3 has 14 residues. V shed 4 bases and J 2 bases; nucleotides not matched to a gene: 5. Supplemented by reference TRBV9 and TRBJ2-7, the full variable domain reads DSGVTQTPKHLITATGQRVTLRCSPRSGDLSVYWYQQSLDQGLQFLIQYYNGEERAKGNILERFSAQQFPDLHSELNLSSLELGDSALYFCASSTGQEPYEQYFGPGTRLTVT.

CDR3 in DNA: TGTGCCAGCCGGGAGACAGGTCCCACTGAAGCTTTCTTT. Protein product: CASRETGPTEAFF. The rearrangement joins TRBV12-3 or TRBV12-4 to TRBJ1-1; possibly TRBD1 for D (6 bases). This CDR3 has 13 residues. Trimming stripped 8 bases from V and 4 bases from J, with 14 bases between.

V and J are TRBV12-5 and TRBJ1-1, with 9 positions matching TRBD1. V was pared by 2 bases and J by 2 bases, with 6 bases of the junction left unmatched. Germline values: CDR1 LGHNT, CDR2 FRNRAP. This CDR3 is built from 16 residues. The DNA of the CDR3 is TGTGCTAGTGGTTTGTACCGGACAGGGGTTAACACTGAAGCTTTCTTT. Protein: CASGLYRTGVNTEAFF.

This clonotype appeared many times. The genes are TRBV5-1 and TRBJ1-3; the match to TRBD1 covers 9 bases. CDR3 length: 15 amino acids. Germline V CDR1 and CDR2: SGHRS, YFSETQ. V shed 0 bases and J 8 bases; nucleotides not matched to a gene: 6. The CDR3 DNA is TGCGCCAGCAGCTTGGATGGGTGGACAGGGGACACCATATATTTT. Translated: CASSLDGWTGDTIYF.

This clonotype was picked up many times. The chain couples TRBV15 to TRBJ1-4; D is uncertain. The length of the CDR3 is 15 residues. V lost 0 bases and J 8 bases, leaving 13 bases between the germline ends. CDR1 is LNHNV and CDR2 is YYDKDF in the germline V gene (reference sequence). CDR3 in amino acids: CATSRDTEPAEKLFF. For the CDR3, the DNA is TGTGCCACCAGCAGAGATACAGAGCCTGCGGAAAAACTGTTTTTT.

V and J are TRBV15 and TRBJ1-1; D perhaps matches TRBD1 (5 bases). Per germline, CDR1 LNHNV and CDR2 YYDKDF (reference sequence). With 1 base removed from V and 1 base from J, the gap between germline ends came to 7 bases. This CDR3 comprises 14 residues. CDR3 in DNA: TGTGCCACCAGCAGAGCGGGGACGAACACTGAAGCTTTCTTT. It encodes CATSRAGTNTEAFF.

A few counts support this clonotype. The J gene is TRBJ1-1, the V gene TRBV18, with TRBD1 matching 8 bases. This CDR3 comprises 15 residues. The trim removed 6 bases at V and 1 base at J, leaving 7 bases unmatched. Germline CDR1 and CDR2: KGHSH and LQKENI. The CDR3 reads CASSQGAGRNTEAFF. CDR3 coding DNA: TGTGCCAGCTCTCAGGGGGCAGGGAGGAACACTGAAGCTTTCTTT.

This clonotype was seen ten or more times. V gene TRBV7-3 combines with J gene TRBJ2-3; 7 bases are shared with TRBD2. CDR3 length equals 15 residues. Germline V gene sequence: CDR1 SGHTA, CDR2 FQGTGA. The V segment lost 1 base and the J segment 1 base; nucleotides outside the gene matches: 2. CDR3 residues: CASSLNSGGTDTQYF. The CDR3 bases are TGTGCCAGCAGCTTAAACAGCGGGGGCACAGATACGCAGTATTTT.

This chain connects TRBV7-2 to TRBJ2-1; D may be TRBD1 (7 bases). This CDR3 is 16 amino acids long. V shed 4 bases and J shed 2 bases, with 15 bases lying between them. Germline loops: CDR1 SGHTA, CDR2 FQGNSA. The CDR3 bases are TGTGCCAGCAGCTCCCTGTCAGGGGGGCCCTACAATGAGCAGTTCTTC. It yields the protein CASSSLSGGPYNEQFF.

This chain joins TRBV2 and TRBJ1-1; D is ambiguous. CDR3 length: 11 amino acids. In germline, CDR1 is SNHLY, CDR2 FYNNEI. Trimming removed 6 bases at V and 9 bases at J, with 11 bases between. The CDR3 sequence: CASRERLQAFF. Written as DNA, the CDR3 is TGTGCCAGCAGAGAGAGACTACAAGCTTTCTTT. The variable domain in full, completed from reference TRBV2 and TRBJ1-1, reads EPEVTQTPSHQVTQMGQEVILRCVPISNHLYFYWYRQILGQKVEFLVSFYNNEISEKSEIFDDQFSVERPDGSNFTLKIRSTKLEDSAMYFCASRERLQAFFGQGTRLTVV.

This clonotype showed up many times. The rearrangement links TRBV9 to TRBJ1-3; TRBD1 is a possible D gene (5 bases). Germline loops: CDR1 SGDLS, CDR2 YYNGEE. V dropped 4 bases and J dropped 2 bases, with 16 bases sitting between them. The CDR3 is 16 residues long. The CDR3 coding sequence is TGTGCCAGCAGCTTCGGACTGGGGGAAGCTGGAAACACCATATATTTT. This gives the protein CASSFGLGEAGNTIYF.

The V call is TRBV7-2, the J call TRBJ2-6; 9 positions agree with TRBD1. Germline loops: CDR1 SGHTA, CDR2 FQGNSA. CDR3 size: 19 residues. V lost 5 bases and J lost 4; bases outside the gene matches: 15. CDR3 region: CASSPFTGGVSSGANVLTF. The CDR3 bases are TGTGCCAGCAGCCCTTTCACAGGGGGCGTGTCATCAGGGGCCAACGTCCTGACTTTC.

V gene TRBV7-3 combines with J gene TRBJ2-5, with D hard to call. Per germline, CDR1 SGHTA and CDR2 FQGTGA. The V and J ends lost 1 base and 5 bases respectively, with 14 bases between them. The CDR3 sequence is 15 residues long. The CDR3 bases are TGTGCCAGCAGCTTAATGGATATGGGTACCGAGACCCAGTACTTC. This codes for CASSLMDMGTETQYF. The full variable domain, with the rest looked up from reference TRBV7-3 and TRBJ2-5, is GAGVSQTPSNKVTEKGKYVELRCDPISGHTALYWYRQSLGQGPEFLIYFQGTGAADDSGLPNDRFFAVRPEGSVSTLKIQRTERGDSAVYLCASSLMDMGTETQYFGPGTRLLVL.

This chain uses TRBV20-1 with TRBJ2-3; 9 nucleotides match TRBD2. With 6 bases clipped from V and 1 base from J, the junction kept 8 bases outside the gene matches. Germline lookup yields CDR1 DFQATT and CDR2 SNEGSKA (reference sequence). The CDR3 runs 15 residues. As DNA, the CDR3 is TGCAGTGCCCTGGTTTTAGCGGGGGGCACAGATACGCAGTATTTT. Protein sequence: CSALVLAGGTDTQYF.

This sequence joins TRBV14 and TRBJ2-2, with D perhaps matching TRBD1 (5 bases). CDR1 is SGHDN and CDR2 is FVKESK in the germline V gene. This CDR3 has 15 residues. Trimming took off 6 bases at V and 0 bases at J, with 11 bases between the two ends. Here the CDR3 reads CASSYGAANTGELFF. The CDR3 DNA is TGTGCCAGCAGTTATGGGGCCGCGAACACCGGGGAGCTGTTTTTT.

The chain joins TRBV7-2 to TRBJ2-2; 9 bases are shared with TRBD1. This CDR3 has 17 residues. Germline V lookup: CDR1 SGHTA, CDR2 FQGNSA. The J segment lost 6 bases and the V segment lost 5 bases, leaving 13 bases of the junction unmatched. The CDR3 nucleotides read TGTGCCAGCAGCCTCAATAACCGGGACAGGGTACCCGGGGAGCTGTTTTTT. Its protein is CASSLNNRDRVPGELFF. Supplemented by reference TRBV7-2 and TRBJ2-2, the full variable domain reads GAGVSQSPSNKVTEKGKDVELRCDPISGHTALYWYRQSLGQGLEFLIYFQGNSAPDKSGLPSDRFSAERTGGSVSTLTIQRTQQEDSAVYLCASSLNNRDRVPGELFFGEGSRLTVL.

This clonotype was recorded at least ten times. The chain has TRBV11-2 and TRBJ2-1; 7 bases line up with TRBD2. The ends lost 1 base at V and 7 bases at J; junction bases unmatched: 7. CDR1 is SGHAT, CDR2 FQNNGV, per germline. The CDR3 extends over 15 amino acids. In nucleotides, the CDR3 is TGTGCCAGCAGCTTAGTCCCAGCGGGGTTGAATGAGCAGTTCTTC. As protein: CASSLVPAGLNEQFF.

In its sample, this clonotype was seen a few times. The chain recombines TRBV3-1 with TRBJ2-1, with 12 bases identical to TRBD2. Looked up from germline, CDR1 is LGHDT and CDR2 is YNNKEL (reference sequence). This CDR3 spans 18 amino acids. Trimming removed 4 bases from V and 6 bases from J; junction bases left unmatched: 13. The chain's CDR3 is CASSLAGLAGFAGNEQFF. The CDR3 bases are TGTGCCAGCAGCCTAGCAGGACTAGCGGGGTTTGCTGGCAATGAGCAGTTCTTC.

V and J are TRBV14 and TRBJ2-7; 9 bases are a match to TRBD1. The germline V gene has CDR1 SGHDN and CDR2 FVKESK. The CDR3 totals 15 residues. With 1 base clipped from V and 4 bases from J, the junction kept 5 bases outside the gene matches. The CDR3 DNA sequence: TGTGCCAGCAGCCAAGTAGGGGACAGGGAATACGAGCAGTACTTC. This encodes CASSQVGDREYEQYF.

This clonotype was picked up many times. The chain has TRBV19 and TRBJ1-2, with D perhaps TRBD1 (5 bases). V gave up 5 bases and J gave up 2 bases, with 12 bases separating them. Per germline, CDR1 LNHDA and CDR2 SQIVND (reference sequence). The CDR3 covers 14 residues. This CDR3 is CASSGPTANYGYTF. Written as DNA, the CDR3 is TGTGCCAGTAGTGGCCCGACAGCAAACTATGGCTACACCTTC.

This clonotype showed up just a few times. The chain combines TRBV15 with TRBJ1-2; a possible D gene is TRBD1 (6 bases). The ends were cut back, 1 base at V and 5 bases at J, with 20 bases in the middle. The CDR3 runs 17 residues. Germline V gene data show CDR1 as LNHNV and CDR2 as YYDKDF (reference sequence). This CDR3 reads CATSRAMGARGSYGYTF. The CDR3 bases are TGTGCCACCAGCAGAGCCATGGGGGCGAGGGGTTCGTATGGCTACACCTTC.

V and J are TRBV9 and TRBJ2-7; D possibly corresponds to TRBD1 (6 bases). V was trimmed by 1 base and J by 2 bases, leaving 13 bases between them. CDR1 and CDR2 (germline): SGDLS, YYNGEE. The CDR3 extends over 15 amino acids. CDR3 sequence (DNA): TGTGCCAGCAGCGTAACAGCCGGGACAACCTACGAGCAGTACTTC. It specifies CASSVTAGTTYEQYF.

The chain has TRBV7-8 and TRBJ2-3; 7 bases agree with TRBD2. Germline V lookup: CDR1 SGHVS, CDR2 FQNEAQ. Trimming removed 8 bases from V and 8 bases from J; junction bases left unmatched: 19. This CDR3 region has 16 residues. CDR3 region: CASQSRLGGTQGTQYF. The CDR3, as DNA: TGTGCCAGCCAATCCAGGCTGGGGGGGACGCAGGGTACGCAGTATTTT.

In its sample, this clonotype was seen many times. The J gene is TRBJ1-2, the V gene TRBV4-3, with D hard to call. This CDR3 region has 14 residues. Germline values: CDR1 LGHNA, CDR2 YSLEER. Trimming stripped 0 bases from V and 2 bases from J, with 7 bases between. DNA of the CDR3: TGCGCCAGCAGCCAAGATAGCAGAAACTATGGCTACACCTTC. Protein: CASSQDSRNYGYTF.

Notes on this clonotype: A read error is possible here, since a much larger clone lies one base away. The rearrangement uses TRBV28 and TRBJ1-4, with 7 bases aligning to TRBD1. Germline V gene sequence: CDR1 MDHEN, CDR2 SYDVKM. The CDR3 consists of 14 residues. DNA of the CDR3: TGTGCCAGCAGTGCGGACAGGTTTAATGAAAAACCGTTTTTT. This gives the protein CASSADRFNEKPFF.

This clonotype has only a few counts. The V call is TRBV7-9, the J call TRBJ1-3, with TRBD1 matching 12 bases. Germline V gene data show CDR1 as SEHNR and CDR2 as FQNEAQ (reference sequence). The CDR3 is made up of 15 amino acids. The V and J ends lost 5 bases and 8 bases, in that order; junction bases with no gene match: 7. This CDR3 reads CASSQQGQGAYTIYF. The CDR3 DNA reads TGTGCCAGCAGCCAGCAGGGACAGGGGGCATACACCATATATTTT.